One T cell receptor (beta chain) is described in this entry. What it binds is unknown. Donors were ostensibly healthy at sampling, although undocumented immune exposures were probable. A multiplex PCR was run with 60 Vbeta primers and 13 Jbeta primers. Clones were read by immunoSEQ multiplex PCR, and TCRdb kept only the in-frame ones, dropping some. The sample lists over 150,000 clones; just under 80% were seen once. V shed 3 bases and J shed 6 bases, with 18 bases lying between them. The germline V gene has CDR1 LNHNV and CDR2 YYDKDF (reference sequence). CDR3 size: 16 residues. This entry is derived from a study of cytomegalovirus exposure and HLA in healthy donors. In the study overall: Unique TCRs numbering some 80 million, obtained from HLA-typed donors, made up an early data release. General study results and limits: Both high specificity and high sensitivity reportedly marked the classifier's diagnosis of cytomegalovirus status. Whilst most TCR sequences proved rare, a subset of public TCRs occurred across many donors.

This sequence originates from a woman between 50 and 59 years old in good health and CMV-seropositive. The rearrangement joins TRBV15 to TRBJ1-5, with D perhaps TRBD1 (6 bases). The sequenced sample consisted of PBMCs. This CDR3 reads CATSRDLTGFPQPQHF. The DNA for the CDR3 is TGTGCCACCAGCAGGGATCTTACAGGGTTTCCTCAGCCCCAGCATTTT.